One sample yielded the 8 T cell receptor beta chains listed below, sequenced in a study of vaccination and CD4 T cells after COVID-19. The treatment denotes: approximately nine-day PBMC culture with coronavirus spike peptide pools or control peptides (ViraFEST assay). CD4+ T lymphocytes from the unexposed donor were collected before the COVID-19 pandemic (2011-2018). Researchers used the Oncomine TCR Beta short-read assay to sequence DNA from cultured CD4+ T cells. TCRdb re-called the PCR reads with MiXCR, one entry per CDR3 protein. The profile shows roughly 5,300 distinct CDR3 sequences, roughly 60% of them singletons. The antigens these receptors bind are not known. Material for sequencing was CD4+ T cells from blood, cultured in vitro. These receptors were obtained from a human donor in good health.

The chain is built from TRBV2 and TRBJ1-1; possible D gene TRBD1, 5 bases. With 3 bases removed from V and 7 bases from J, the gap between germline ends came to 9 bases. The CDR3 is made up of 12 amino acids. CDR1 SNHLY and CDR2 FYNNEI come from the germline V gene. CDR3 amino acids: CASSEGRVEAFF. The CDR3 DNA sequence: TGTGCCAGCAGTGAGGGACGGGTTGAAGCTTTCTTT.

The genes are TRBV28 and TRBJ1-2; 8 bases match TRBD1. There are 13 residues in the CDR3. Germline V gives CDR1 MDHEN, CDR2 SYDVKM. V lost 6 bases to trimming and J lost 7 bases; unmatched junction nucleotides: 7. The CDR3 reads CASSLTGVSGYTF. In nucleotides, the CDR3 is TGTGCCAGCAGCCTGACAGGGGTCTCTGGCTACACCTTC.

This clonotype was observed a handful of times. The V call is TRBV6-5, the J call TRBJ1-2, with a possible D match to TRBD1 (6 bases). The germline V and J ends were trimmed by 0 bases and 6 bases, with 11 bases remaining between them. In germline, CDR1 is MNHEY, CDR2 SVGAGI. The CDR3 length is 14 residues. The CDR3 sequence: CASSYSVGGHGYTF. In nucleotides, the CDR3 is TGTGCCAGCAGTTACTCGGTGGGGGGCCATGGCTACACCTTC.

The DNA for the CDR3 is TGTGCCTGGAGTGTTCCACGGGGACTAGCGGGGGCAAATGAGCAGTTCTTC. Encoded protein: CAWSVPRGLAGANEQFF. The chain joins TRBV30 to TRBJ2-1, with 14 bases that match TRBD2. Germline loops: CDR1 GTSNPN, CDR2 SVGIG (reference sequence). V lost 0 bases to trimming and J lost 7 bases; unmatched junction nucleotides: 8. The CDR3 contains 17 residues.

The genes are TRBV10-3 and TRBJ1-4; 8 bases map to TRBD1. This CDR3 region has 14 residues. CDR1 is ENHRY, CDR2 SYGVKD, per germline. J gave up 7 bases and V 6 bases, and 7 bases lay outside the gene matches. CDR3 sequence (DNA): TGTGCCATCAGACAAGGACAGGGATCTGAAAAACTGTTTTTT. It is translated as CAIRQGQGSEKLFF.

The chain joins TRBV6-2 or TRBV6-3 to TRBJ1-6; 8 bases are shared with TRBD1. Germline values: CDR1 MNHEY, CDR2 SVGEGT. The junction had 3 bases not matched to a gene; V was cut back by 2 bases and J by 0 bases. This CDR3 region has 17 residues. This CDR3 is CASSYPTGASYNSPLHF. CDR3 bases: TGTGCCAGCAGTTACCCGACAGGGGCCTCCTATAATTCACCCCTCCACTTT.

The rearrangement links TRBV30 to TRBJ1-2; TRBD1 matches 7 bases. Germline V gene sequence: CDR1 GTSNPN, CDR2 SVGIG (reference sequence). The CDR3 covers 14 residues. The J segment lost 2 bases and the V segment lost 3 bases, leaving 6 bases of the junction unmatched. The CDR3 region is CAWRGPGQNYGYTF. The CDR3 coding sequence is TGTGCCTGGAGGGGGCCGGGACAGAACTATGGCTACACCTTC.

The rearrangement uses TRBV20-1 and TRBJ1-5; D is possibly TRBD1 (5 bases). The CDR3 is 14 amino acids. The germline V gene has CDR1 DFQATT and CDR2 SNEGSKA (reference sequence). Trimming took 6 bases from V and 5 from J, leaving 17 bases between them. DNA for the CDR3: TGCAGTGCCGCGGGACGGTCGAATCATCAGCCCCAGCATTTT. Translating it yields CSAAGRSNHQPQHF.